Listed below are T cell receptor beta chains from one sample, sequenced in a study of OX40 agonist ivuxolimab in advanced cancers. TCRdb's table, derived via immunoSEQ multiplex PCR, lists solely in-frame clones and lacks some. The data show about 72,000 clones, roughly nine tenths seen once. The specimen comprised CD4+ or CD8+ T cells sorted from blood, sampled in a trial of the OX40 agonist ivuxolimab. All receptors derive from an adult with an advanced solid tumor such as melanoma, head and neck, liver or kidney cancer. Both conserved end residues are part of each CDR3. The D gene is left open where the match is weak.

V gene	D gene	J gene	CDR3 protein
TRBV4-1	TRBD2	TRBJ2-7	CASSQGLALDYEQYF
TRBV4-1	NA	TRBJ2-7	CASSPELASSYEQYF
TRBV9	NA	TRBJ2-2	CASSVGGQTGELFF
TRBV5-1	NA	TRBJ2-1	CASSLASGFHEQFF
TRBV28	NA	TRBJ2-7	CASSLGPPQTDPYEQYF
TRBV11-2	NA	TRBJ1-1	CASSWPRHTEAFF
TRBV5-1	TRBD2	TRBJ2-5	CASSSRTSGGKETQYF
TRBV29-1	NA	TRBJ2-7	CSVYGGRSYEQYF
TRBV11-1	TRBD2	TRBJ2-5	CASSSTSGKETQYF
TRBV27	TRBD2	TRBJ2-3	CASSSRTSSDTQYF
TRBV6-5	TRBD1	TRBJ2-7	CASSQGTVSYEQYF
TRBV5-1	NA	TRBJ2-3	CASSLNPGVADTQYF
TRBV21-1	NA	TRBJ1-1	CASTIPHPNTEAFF
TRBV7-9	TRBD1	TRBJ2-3	CASSRGQSSTDTQYF
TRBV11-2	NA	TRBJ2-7	CASSSLGAGSSYEQYF
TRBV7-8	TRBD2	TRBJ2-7	CASSLSGLAHEQYF
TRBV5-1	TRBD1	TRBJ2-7	CASSLGTAQTYEQYF
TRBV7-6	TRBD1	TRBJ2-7	CASSWDRGHEQYF
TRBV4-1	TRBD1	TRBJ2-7	CASSQPGQSLYEQYF
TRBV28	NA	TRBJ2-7	CASSTPGTATYEQYF
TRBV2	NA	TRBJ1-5	CASDLRVESNQPQHF
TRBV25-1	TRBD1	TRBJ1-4	CASGERGREKLFF
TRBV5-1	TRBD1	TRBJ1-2	CASSYGQGGYGYTF
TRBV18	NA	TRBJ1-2	CASSPPLANYGYTF
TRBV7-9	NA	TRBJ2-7	CASSLSGWDEQYF
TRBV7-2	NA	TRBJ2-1	CASSLTGNSYNEQFF
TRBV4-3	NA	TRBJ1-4	CASSQGVKLFF
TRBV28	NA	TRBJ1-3	CASSSGGSGNTIYF